This T cell receptor beta chain was sequenced in a study of blood T cell repertoires in COVID-19 (dated by TCRdb to 2019 to 2021). General notes on the study: The collaborator samples originated in the United States, Italy and Spain and spanned the acute and convalescent phases of COVID-19. HLA class I and class II types, where available, came from metadata supplied by the sample provider rather than from assay-based typing. The repertoires were released in a freely available public database meant as a resource for research on the immune response to SARS-CoV-2. Samples came from the ongoing ImmuneRACE study (first 160 participants) plus 1,254 subjects from 6 global collaborators. Subjects who had been exposed to COVID-19, were actively infected with it, or had recovered from it provided the deeply sampled blood TCRbeta repertoires that made up the dataset. Nearly every sample came with metadata listing a de-identified subject ID, COVID-19 status, age in years and sex. The material from the prospective study consisted of cDNA or gDNA derived from T cells, B-cell-depleted T cells, or PBMCs.

Enrolling through a virtual design, the prospective study's participants ranged in age from roughly 18 to 95 years and lived across 20 to 30 United States geographic areas. In the prospective study, cohorts were assigned on the basis of participant-reported clinical history obtained from a screening survey and a study questionnaire. For ImmuneRACE Cohort 3, a participant was defined as recovered based on two consecutive negative NP/OP PCR tests, clearance by a healthcare professional, or resolution of symptoms. In the prospective study, whole blood, serum and a nasopharyngeal or oropharyngeal swab were collected from each participant by mobile phlebotomists. Participants in the prospective study had the option to provide additional blood draws and questionnaires over a roughly 2-month period. Before DNA extraction, blood samples from the prospective study were shipped at room temperature or frozen.

The investigation overall reported the following: How much clinical and demographic metadata was included differed by source and by participant, and the metadata was provided uncurated.

TCRbeta CDR3 regions were amplified from genomic DNA by means of the immunoSEQ Assay, a bias-controlled multiplex PCR. In the authors' own workflow: The number of nucleated cells in each sample was estimated from the amplification of reference gene primers within the assay. Sequence reads were collapsed and filtered to measure the absolute abundance of every unique TCRbeta CDR3 rearrangement. For each sample, productive Simpson clonality was calculated as the square root of Simpson's diversity index over productive rearrangements. Entries here come from immuneACCESS through TCRdb and include only in-frame sequences with V and J called. Some clones fail to appear in such tables; in the studies checked, an unresolved V gene covers under half of the shortfall, and the cause of the remainder is unknown. The V and J calls and clone size were taken over from that table, and D and trimming were inferred from the DNA. This sample gives 200,000 to 250,000 clones in total; around nine tenths of them show up just once. About a tenth of the sample is taken by the ten largest.

In regard to this clone: No cognate antigen has been identified for it. Per-base quality was not reported, and no clone a single base away is much larger than it.

Its CDR3 holds 12 amino acids, cysteine through phenylalanine. The DNA shown is the 36-base CDR3, in frame from base 1. V gives up 0 bases and J gives up 10 bases, and the segment between their germline ends measures 7 bases. CDR1 and CDR2 are drawn from the germline V gene: ENHRY, SYGVKD. The origin of this receptor is a man between 25 and 39 years old who had recovered from COVID-19. The specimen sequenced was PBMCs or T cells enriched from blood (not recorded which). The sequence links TRBV10-3 to TRBJ2-1; there is no confident call for the D gene. The CDR3 in this case is CAISESTLEQFF. The DNA is TGTGCCATCAGTGAGTCGACACTGGAGCAGTTCTTC.